Below, one T cell receptor beta chain is given with its context. Antigen unknown. This sample is drawn from a study of vaccination effects on CD4 cells after COVID-19. Background on the study: Sample provision by two convalescent patients occurred 16 days and one week before vaccination.

Subsequent to a culture period of less than twelve days, CD4+ T cells were isolated. The protocol was immunoSEQ multiplex PCR, while the TCRdb copy is restricted to in-frame clones and leaves out a portion. The table has approximately 45,000 clones, approximately 81% seen once; the top ten hold roughly 8.7%. This CDR3 region has 14 residues. Per the germline V gene, CDR1 is GTSNPN and CDR2 is SVGIG (reference sequence). V was shortened by 3 bases and J by 5 bases, with 11 bases between the two germline ends. This receptor was taken from a human donor who had a prior SARS-CoV-2 infection. The V and J genes are TRBV30 and TRBJ1-6; a weak D match, TRBD1 (5 bases). Sample: CD4+ T cells from PBMCs cultured without peptide, taken before COVID-19 vaccination. The CDR3 DNA follows: TGTGCCTGGAGCGATACGGGACATAATTCACCCCTCCACTTT. Translation: CAWSDTGHNSPLHF.